The sequence of this TCR beta chain was determined in a study of T-cell reconstitution after alpha-beta-depleted transplantation in children. TCRbeta library preparation incorporated unique molecular identifiers. TCRdb re-derived calls from the PCR reads in MiXCR, one entry per CDR3 protein. The sample has 640,000 or so distinct CDR3 sequences; 16% are singletons. This clonotype was picked up many times. Germline loops: CDR1 MNHEY, CDR2 SVGAGI. Trimming at V came to 0 bases and at J to 0 bases, leaving 4 bases not matched to a gene. This CDR3 contains 17 residues. This receptor was obtained from a human donor who donated a stem cell graft to a child with acute myeloid leukemia. The chain carries TRBV6-5 and TRBJ2-2, with 7 bases that match TRBD1. The sequenced sample was PBMCs from the stem cell graft donor, obtained from the stem cell graft. CDR3 sequence: CASSYSGTASNTGELFF. In DNA, the CDR3 is TGTGCCAGCAGTTACTCTGGGACAGCGTCGAACACCGGGGAGCTGTTTTTT.